Sequencing of this TCR beta chain was carried out in a study of cytomegalovirus exposure and HLA in healthy donors. The PCR made use of 60 Vbeta and 13 Jbeta primers. Data came from immunoSEQ multiplex PCR; TCRdb stores just in-frame clones and leaves some out. The data contain 100,000 to 150,000 clones, under 80% of them seen just once; the ten biggest clones take up 4%. Germline-derived CDR1 and CDR2 are MNHEY and SVGAGI. V was cut by 4 bases and J by 6 bases, with 12 bases left in between. The CDR3 contains 14 residues. Study-level points and caveats: Versus the approximately 700-donor mean, an Asian-associated ancestry cluster reportedly showed fewer N-insertions in a later analysis. Reports credit the classifier with highly specific, highly sensitive diagnosis of cytomegalovirus status. The study flagged approximately 180 TCR beta chains as cytomegalovirus-associated.

To note about this clone: Its antigen is not identified.

The sequenced sample was PBMCs. This clonotype was obtained from a man in his forties in good health and CMV-seropositive. The rearrangement joins TRBV6-5 to TRBJ2-2; TRBD1 is a possible D gene (6 bases). CDR3 amino acids: CASSSYRDPGELFF. DNA of the CDR3: TGTGCCAGCAGTTCCTACAGGGACCCCGGGGAGCTGTTTTTT.